The clone carrying this T cell receptor beta chain showed up just once. The target antigen is unknown. The data were obtained in a study of shared clonotypes between healthy human individuals. In the study overall: Used for every donor were three CD4 naive, three CD4 memory, two CD8 naive and one CD8 memory plate. Findings of the study overall: Sampling covered nothing but blood. Tissue TCR repertoires likely differ from those found in blood. Read depth was anticipated to influence clonotype sharing among donors.

The CDR3 has 17 residues. Trimming cost V 4 bases and J 0 bases; bases outside gene matches: 5. Germline CDR1 reads MNHNS; CDR2 reads SASEGT. Measured with immunoSEQ multiplex PCR; TCRdb has only the in-frame clones, and not every one. The sample has about 2.4 million clones, roughly 93% seen once. The TCR sequence derives from a man between 18 and 35 years old in good health. Some clones in this sample may be carry-over from other donors' samples. The source material was naive CD4+ T cells from PBMCs. The subset here: CD45RA+ positively selected. The V gene is TRBV6-1, the J gene TRBJ2-6; 8 nucleotides agree with TRBD2. CDR3 in DNA: TGTGCCAGCAGTGTCCTAGCGGGCCCCTCTGGGGCCAACGTCCTGACTTTC. Protein sequence: CASSVLAGPSGANVLTF.